These 28 T cell receptor beta chains were all obtained from the same sample, sequenced in a study of identical twins (dated by TCRdb to 2016 to 2017). The library was generated by 5' RACE. For sequencing, an Illumina HiSeq 2000 was employed. TCRdb reanalyzed the raw reads on its own, using fastp at Q25 for trimming and MiXCR for clone calling, and kept in-frame beta chains. Rows merge per CDR3 protein into single entries with the most common DNA and genes. For this sample there are about 520,000 distinct CDR3 sequences; about 20% appear just once. The ten biggest clones cover around 0.9% of the sample. These same data were also listed under a study on T cells expressing NK-cell markers.

What was sequenced was CD4+ T cells sorted from blood. These receptors were obtained from a woman aged 18-29 years in good health.

V is TRBV5-1 and J is TRBJ2-7; D not resolved. The CDR3 consists of 11 residues. Looked up from germline, CDR1 is SGHRS and CDR2 is YFSETQ. V was cut by 4 bases and J by 4 bases, with 6 bases left in between. Here the CDR3 DNA reads TGCGCCAGCAGCGCACAATACGAGCAGTACTTC. Its translation is CASSAQYEQYF.

This clonotype was detected only a few times. This chain uses TRBV3-1 with TRBJ2-1; possible D gene TRBD2, 6 bases. With 2 bases removed from V and 15 bases from J, the gap between germline ends came to 14 bases. CDR3 length: 12 residues. Germline CDR1 reads LGHDT; CDR2 reads YNNKEL (reference sequence). This chain's CDR3 is CASSQSSGSLFF. The CDR3 region has the DNA TGTGCCAGCAGCCAAAGTAGCGGATCTTTGTTCTTC.

A few counts support this clonotype. J is TRBJ1-1 and V is TRBV5-1, with D perhaps matching TRBD1 (6 bases). The germline V and J ends were trimmed by 4 bases and 5 bases, with 12 bases remaining between them. The length of the CDR3 is 13 residues. The germline V gene encodes CDR1 SGHRS and CDR2 YFSETQ. In nucleotides, the CDR3 is TGCGCCAGCAGCGAAGGGGGGGGTACTGAAGCTTTCTTT. Residues: CASSEGGGTEAFF.

This CDR3 reads CSVDTGTGGEAFF. For the CDR3, the DNA is TGCAGCGTGGACACCGGGACAGGGGGCGAAGCTTTCTTT. The J gene is TRBJ1-1, the V gene TRBV29-1, with 12 bases fitting TRBD1. V lost 6 bases and J lost 8; bases outside the gene matches: 7. Looked up from germline, CDR1 is SQVTM and CDR2 is ANQGSEA. CDR3 length: 13 amino acids. Full variable domain (rest looked up from reference TRBV29-1 and TRBJ1-1): SAVISQKPSRDICQRGTSLTIQCQVDSQVTMMFWYRQQPGQSLTLIATANQGSEATYESGFVIDKFPISRPNLTFSTLTVSNMSPEDSSIYLCSVDTGTGGEAFFGQGTRLTVV.

There are a few counts of this clonotype. This chain uses TRBV29-1 with TRBJ1-2, with D unresolved. The CDR3 is 10 amino acids. CDR1 is SQVTM and CDR2 is ANQGSEA in the germline V gene. V lost 4 bases and J 7 bases, leaving 7 bases between the germline ends. CDR3 residues: CSVGLGGYTF. The CDR3 coding sequence is TGCAGCGTTGGATTAGGTGGCTACACCTTC.

The chain recombines TRBV10-3 with TRBJ2-1, with D unclear. The germline gives CDR1 ENHRY, CDR2 SYGVKD. V was pared by 4 bases and J by 15 bases, with 13 bases between. This CDR3 comprises 11 residues. The chain's CDR3 is CAISGDKQRFF. The CDR3 DNA follows: TGTGCCATCAGTGGGGATAAGCAGCGGTTCTTC.

This clonotype showed up just a few times. This chain joins TRBV4-2 and TRBJ2-5; D not certain. Trimming shortened V by 6 bases and J by 5 bases, and 16 bases separated the two germline ends. The CDR3 extends over 14 amino acids. CDR1 LGHNA and CDR2 YNFKEQ come from the germline V gene. The CDR3 DNA is TGTGCCAGCAGTCCCGAGACTGCTGGCGAGACCCAGTACTTC. Translating it yields CASSPETAGETQYF.

The CDR3 DNA reads TGTGCCACCAGTGACTCCCGACAGGGAGGCTATGGCTACACCTTC. It codes for CATSDSRQGGYGYTF. The chain links TRBV24-1 to TRBJ1-2, with TRBD1 matching over 7 bases. Germline assignment: CDR1 KGHDR and CDR2 SFDVKD. V was pared by 4 bases and J by 4 bases, with 8 bases of the junction left unmatched. The CDR3 sequence is 15 residues long.

The V gene is TRBV29-1, the J gene TRBJ2-7, with 7 bases fitting TRBD2. Germline lookup yields CDR1 SQVTM and CDR2 ANQGSEA. V shed 5 bases and J 6 bases; nucleotides not matched to a gene: 19. The CDR3 is 16 residues long. Here the CDR3 reads CSVRAHLAEGFTEQYF. In DNA form, the CDR3 reads TGCAGCGTTAGGGCTCACCTAGCGGAGGGATTTACCGAGCAGTACTTC.

This clonotype was observed a handful of times. J is TRBJ2-1 and V is TRBV5-1; 16 positions match TRBD2. With V trimmed by 0 bases and J by 10 bases, 10 bases remained unmatched. CDR3 length: 18 amino acids. The germline gives CDR1 SGHRS, CDR2 YFSETQ. The CDR3 loop is CASSLGGTSGRVTAEQFF. CDR3 bases: TGCGCCAGCAGCTTGGGGGGGACTAGCGGGAGGGTTACTGCGGAGCAGTTCTTC.

The sample holds a few counts of this clonotype. V usage is TRBV7-2 and J usage is TRBJ2-7; maybe TRBD1 (6 bases). Germline loops: CDR1 SGHTA, CDR2 FQGNSA. The CDR3 loop spans 13 amino acids. V lost 5 bases and J lost 6, with 14 bases in between. The CDR3 DNA reads as TGTGCCAGCAGCCCACTGACAGGATCCGAGCAGTACTTC. This encodes CASSPLTGSEQYF. The full variable domain, its missing parts supplied by reference TRBV7-2 and TRBJ2-7, is GAGVSQSPSNKVTEKGKDVELRCDPISGHTALYWYRQSLGQGLEFLIYFQGNSAPDKSGLPSDRFSAERTGGSVSTLTIQRTQQEDSAVYLCASSPLTGSEQYFGPGTRLTVT.

The chain joins TRBV4-1 to TRBJ2-5, with TRBD2 as a possible D gene (5 bases). Per the germline V gene, CDR1 is MGHRA and CDR2 is YSYEKL. V was clipped by 3 bases and J by 2 bases, with 13 bases between them. The CDR3 loop spans 15 amino acids. CDR3 in DNA: TGCGCCAGCAGCCACAGCTCCGGGATACAAGAGACCCAGTACTTC. Translating gives CASSHSSGIQETQYF.

The V and J genes are TRBV29-1 and TRBJ2-7; possible D gene TRBD2, 5 bases. V lost 6 bases and J lost 7, with 16 bases in between. The CDR3 has 12 residues. Germline-derived CDR1 and CDR2 are SQVTM and ANQGSEA. The CDR3 sequence: CSVPSGIGEQYF. The DNA of the CDR3 is TGCAGCGTACCCTCGGGGATTGGGGAGCAGTACTTC.

This clonotype appeared a single time. This chain joins TRBV20-1 and TRBJ2-7, with 12 bases identical to TRBD2. Germline V gene lookup returns CDR1 DFQATT and CDR2 SNEGSKA (reference sequence). The CDR3 is 15 residues long. With 0 bases clipped from V and 4 bases from J, the junction kept 4 bases outside the gene matches. The CDR3 sequence: CSARDWTSGVYEQYF. CDR3 DNA sequence: TGCAGTGCTAGAGATTGGACTAGCGGGGTTTACGAGCAGTACTTC.

The rearrangement links TRBV5-1 to TRBJ1-1; tentatively, D is TRBD1 (5 bases). V was clipped by 5 bases and J by 6 bases, with 11 bases between them. The CDR3 runs 12 residues. Germline values: CDR1 SGHRS, CDR2 YFSETQ. CDR3 sequence reads: CASSFPGPEAFF. The CDR3 DNA is TGCGCCAGCAGTTTTCCGGGGCCTGAAGCTTTCTTT.

The chain combines TRBV5-6 with TRBJ1-5; D is ambiguous. The ends were cut back, 2 bases at V and 1 base at J, with 7 bases in the middle. The CDR3 is 14 residues long. CDR1 is SGHDT and CDR2 is YYEEEE in the germline V gene. The chain's CDR3 is CASSFGVSNQPQHF. The CDR3 DNA reads as TGTGCCAGCAGCTTTGGAGTAAGCAATCAGCCCCAGCATTTT.

This clonotype has a handful of counts. The V call is TRBV20-1, the J call TRBJ2-7; D ambiguous. This CDR3 comprises 10 residues. Germline V gene sequence: CDR1 DFQATT, CDR2 SNEGSKA (reference sequence). Trimming pared 6 bases from V and 4 bases from J, leaving 7 bases between. CDR3 sequence reads: CSARAYEQYF. The CDR3 region has the DNA TGCAGTGCCCGGGCGTACGAGCAGTACTTC.

This chain joins TRBV20-1 and TRBJ2-3; D remains unclear. Trimming cost V 3 bases and J 5 bases, with 12 bases left between them. In germline, CDR1 is DFQATT, CDR2 SNEGSKA (reference sequence). This CDR3 contains 13 residues. CDR3 sequence (DNA): TGCAGTGCTAGGGTCCGGCGCGGAGATACGCAGTATTTT. Residues: CSARVRRGDTQYF.

This clonotype was counted between two and nine times. The V and J genes are TRBV9 and TRBJ2-2; 9 bases map to TRBD1. V was pared by 0 bases and J by 4 bases, with 4 bases of the junction left unmatched. The CDR3 has 16 residues. Per the germline V gene, CDR1 is SGDLS and CDR2 is YYNGEE. CDR3 DNA sequence: TGTGCCAGCAGCGTAGCCCGGGACAGGGTCACCGGGGAGCTGTTTTTT. Its translation is CASSVARDRVTGELFF.

Many counts were recorded for this clonotype. The gene calls are TRBV20-1 and TRBJ2-1, with 10 bases identical to TRBD2. The V gene's germline CDR1 is DFQATT and CDR2 SNEGSKA (reference sequence). The CDR3 runs to 19 residues. The ends lost 0 bases at V and 0 bases at J; junction bases unmatched: 11. The CDR3 DNA reads TGCAGTGCTAGAGAGTTTGGGCTAGCGGGGGCCACCTCCTACAATGAGCAGTTCTTC. It codes for CSAREFGLAGATSYNEQFF.

This clonotype was recorded once. The genes are TRBV5-5 and TRBJ2-3; 11 bases align to TRBD2. The CDR3 loop spans 15 amino acids. Trimming removed 4 bases from V and 6 bases from J; junction bases left unmatched: 7. Germline assignment: CDR1 SGHKS and CDR2 YYEKEE (reference sequence). CDR3 residues: CASSRFSGGADTQYF. The CDR3 nucleotides are TGTGCCAGCAGCCGCTTTAGCGGGGGGGCGGATACGCAGTATTTT.

This rearrangement joins TRBV5-1 to TRBJ2-7, with 12 bases matching TRBD2. There are 15 residues in the CDR3. The V segment lost 0 bases and the J segment 3 bases; nucleotides outside the gene matches: 1. Looked up from germline, CDR1 is SGHRS and CDR2 is YFSETQ. CDR3 sequence reads: CASSLGGLAGYEQYF. The CDR3 DNA sequence: TGCGCCAGCAGCTTGGGGGGACTAGCGGGCTACGAGCAGTACTTC.

This chain links TRBV7-7 with TRBJ2-5, with D possibly TRBD2 on 5 matching bases. CDR3 length equals 14 residues. Per the germline V gene, CDR1 is SSHAT and CDR2 is FNYEAQ (reference sequence). Trimming stripped 5 bases from V and 4 bases from J, with 14 bases between. CDR3: CASSVVISGETQYF. The CDR3 bases are TGTGCCAGCAGCGTCGTGATCAGCGGAGAGACCCAGTACTTC.

The chain is built from TRBV6-2 or TRBV6-3 and TRBJ1-2; 7 positions match TRBD1. V lost 2 bases to trimming and J lost 2 bases; unmatched junction nucleotides: 5. The CDR3 consists of 15 residues. Germline-derived CDR1 and CDR2 are MNHEY and SVGEGT. This CDR3 reads CASSYRHRGNYGYTF. The CDR3 bases are TGTGCCAGCAGTTACCGCCACAGGGGAAACTATGGCTACACCTTC.

The chain is built from TRBV6-5 and TRBJ1-1; 8 bases map to TRBD1. Per the germline V gene, CDR1 is MNHEY and CDR2 is SVGAGI. The CDR3 has 11 residues. V shed 6 bases and J 10 bases; nucleotides not matched to a gene: 4. The CDR3 sequence is CASRDRATAFF. DNA for the CDR3: TGTGCCAGCAGGGACAGGGCAACAGCTTTCTTT.

This clonotype has just a few counts. The chain links TRBV7-9 to TRBJ2-7; D unresolved. The CDR3 has 14 residues. V was clipped by 5 bases and J by 6 bases, with 17 bases between them. Per germline, CDR1 SEHNR and CDR2 FQNEAQ (reference sequence). The CDR3 sequence is CASSTNRPGGEQYF. In DNA form, the CDR3 reads TGTGCCAGCAGCACGAATCGGCCCGGCGGCGAGCAGTACTTC.

Only a few counts were recorded for this clonotype. The genes are TRBV20-1 and TRBJ2-7; tentatively, D is TRBD2 (5 bases). The CDR3 has 15 amino acids. CDR1 and CDR2 (germline): DFQATT, SNEGSKA (reference sequence). V was pared by 1 base and J by 1 base, with 14 bases between. CDR3 in DNA: TGCAGTGCTAGAGTTCCAAGAGGGTCTTCCTACGAGCAGTACTTC. This translates into CSARVPRGSSYEQYF.

This clonotype was counted between two and nine times. This chain connects TRBV5-5 to TRBJ1-2, with 8 positions matching TRBD1. Germline values: CDR1 SGHKS, CDR2 YYEKEE (reference sequence). This CDR3 is 17 amino acids long. J gave up 4 bases and V 4 bases, and 15 bases lay outside the gene matches. The chain's CDR3 is CASSPGTGDTPTYGYTF. CDR3 DNA: TGTGCCAGCAGCCCCGGGACAGGCGACACCCCTACCTATGGCTACACCTTC.